This is a list of T cell receptor beta chains from one sample in a study of blood T cell repertoires in COVID-19. The assay was immunoSEQ multiplex PCR, and TCRdb's table has in-frame clones only and misses some. The sample yields some 69,000 clones, about nine tenths seen once. The sequencing sample was made of peripheral blood. The receptor source for this set is a man in his 60s with acute or convalescent COVID-19. Each CDR3 is given with its conserved first and last residue. D genes are given only for firm matches. Clone size is shown for a subset of rows, as once, few, many or a class of expanded clone.

J: TRBJ2-7; size: .; D: TRBD1; V: TRBV7-9; CDR3: CASSSRQGPYEQYF; DNA: TGTGCCAGCAGCTCAAGACAGGGACCCTACGAGCAGTACTTC
J: TRBJ2-3; size: once; D: TRBD2; V: TRBV7-2; CDR3: CASSLALAGGTDTQYF; DNA: TGTGCCAGCAGCTTAGCCCTAGCGGGGGGGACAGATACGCAGTATTTT
J: TRBJ2-3; size: .; D: TRBD2; V: TRBV5-1; CDR3: CASSLMASGAPSGDTQYF; DNA: TGCGCCAGCAGCTTGATGGCTAGCGGGGCCCCATCCGGGGATACGCAGTATTTT
J: TRBJ1-1; size: .; D: .; V: TRBV6-5; CDR3: CASSLVRYTEAFF; DNA: TGTGCCAGCAGCCTAGTCCGTTACACTGAAGCTTTCTTT
J: TRBJ1-1; size: .; D: .; V: TRBV7-9; CDR3: CASSPGLLNTEAFF; DNA: TGTGCCAGCAGTCCCGGACTCCTGAACACTGAAGCTTTCTTT
J: TRBJ1-2; size: .; D: .; V: TRBV10-1; CDR3: CASSERGGYTF; DNA: TGCGCCAGCAGTGAAAGGGGCGGCTACACCTTC
J: TRBJ1-1; size: once; D: TRBD1; V: TRBV20-1; CDR3: CSAAGGTEAFF; DNA: TGCAGTGCGGCAGGGGGCACTGAAGCTTTCTTT
J: TRBJ1-2; size: .; D: .; V: TRBV5-4; CDR3: CASSPLGDVKHGYTF; DNA: TGTGCCAGCAGCCCCCTGGGCGACGTTAAGCATGGCTACACCTTC
J: TRBJ1-1; size: .; D: TRBD1; V: TRBV10-1; CDR3: CASSERQGEYTEAFF; DNA: TGCGCCAGCAGTGAGAGACAGGGGGAGTACACTGAAGCTTTCTTT
J: TRBJ2-7; size: .; D: TRBD1; V: TRBV5-1; CDR3: CASSWTGGGTYEQYF; DNA: TGCGCCAGCAGCTGGACAGGGGGCGGGACCTACGAGCAGTACTTC
J: TRBJ1-5; size: .; D: TRBD1; V: TRBV19; CDR3: CASRLRQGLGQPQHF; DNA: TGTGCCAGTAGACTCCGACAGGGGCTAGGTCAGCCCCAGCATTTT
J: TRBJ2-4; size: few; D: .; V: TRBV4-2; CDR3: CASSQESGSKNIQYF; DNA: TGTGCCAGCAGCCAAGAGTCGGGATCCAAAAACATTCAGTACTTC
J: TRBJ1-4; size: .; D: TRBD1; V: TRBV7-9; CDR3: CASSPRTGDNEKLFF; DNA: TGTGCCAGCAGCCCCAGGACAGGGGATAATGAAAAACTGTTTTTT
J: TRBJ1-4; size: .; D: .; V: TRBV19; CDR3: CASSIGRGSLVYEKLFF; DNA: TGTGCCAGTAGTATCGGCCGTGGGAGTTTGGTTTATGAAAAACTGTTTTTT
J: TRBJ2-2; size: .; D: .; V: TRBV24-1; CDR3: CATSDTTGELFF; DNA: TGTGCCACCAGTGATACTACCGGGGAGCTGTTTTTT
J: TRBJ2-1; size: .; D: .; V: TRBV6-2/TRBV6-3; CDR3: CASSSLPRGGSSYNEQFF; DNA: TGTGCCAGCAGTTCCCTCCCGAGGGGGGGTAGCTCCTACAATGAGCAGTTCTTC
J: TRBJ2-7; size: .; D: .; V: TRBV29-1; CDR3: CSAHEGPTRYF; DNA: TGCAGCGCCCACGAAGGGCCAACTAGGTACTTC
J: TRBJ2-2; size: .; D: .; V: TRBV6-6; CDR3: CASRESGYTGELFF; DNA: TGTGCCAGCAGAGAGAGCGGTTACACCGGGGAGCTGTTTTTT
J: TRBJ2-7; size: .; D: TRBD1; V: TRBV10-3; CDR3: CAIKYSGQGYEQYF; DNA: TGTGCCATCAAATACTCGGGACAGGGTTACGAGCAGTACTTC
J: TRBJ1-5; size: .; D: .; V: TRBV2; CDR3: CASSSEAGQPQHF; DNA: TGTGCCAGCAGTTCGGAGGCTGGGCAGCCCCAGCATTTT
J: TRBJ2-2; size: .; D: .; V: TRBV5-8; CDR3: CASSRPGHGNGELFF; DNA: TGTGCCAGCAGCCGCCCGGGCCACGGGAACGGGGAGCTGTTTTTT
J: TRBJ1-5; size: .; D: .; V: TRBV5-6; CDR3: CASSSSSGGVQPQHF; DNA: TGTGCCAGCAGCTCCTCCAGCGGGGGTGTGCAGCCCCAGCATTTT
J: TRBJ1-4; size: .; D: .; V: TRBV15; CDR3: CATSPEVNEKLFF; DNA: TGTGCCACCAGCCCGGAGGTCAATGAAAAACTGTTTTTT
J: TRBJ1-2; size: .; D: .; V: TRBV6-5; CDR3: CASSSRGGYGYTF; DNA: TGTGCCAGCAGCTCGCGGGGGGGATATGGCTACACCTTC
J: TRBJ1-1; size: .; D: TRBD1; V: TRBV9; CDR3: CASSVWDSPNTEAFF; DNA: TGTGCCAGCAGCGTTTGGGACAGTCCGAACACTGAAGCTTTCTTT
J: TRBJ1-1; size: .; D: .; V: TRBV2; CDR3: CASSVRHLEAFF; DNA: TGTGCCAGCAGTGTCAGACACCTTGAAGCTTTCTTT
J: TRBJ1-2; size: once; D: TRBD1; V: TRBV30; CDR3: CAWSLALRDRTYGYTF; DNA: TGTGCCTGGAGTCTCGCCCTCCGGGACAGAACCTATGGCTACACCTTC
J: TRBJ2-7; size: .; D: TRBD1; V: TRBV27; CDR3: CASSPRTGYEQYF; DNA: TGTGCCAGCAGTCCCCGGACAGGGTACGAGCAGTACTTC
J: TRBJ2-7; size: .; D: TRBD2; V: TRBV18; CDR3: CASSPPGGLAGAGEQYF; DNA: TGTGCCAGCTCACCCCCGGGTGGACTAGCGGGGGCGGGTGAGCAGTACTTC
J: TRBJ2-3; size: .; D: .; V: TRBV3-1/TRBV3-2; CDR3: CASSQDTEGAGDTQYF; DNA: TGTGCCAGCAGCCAAGATACTGAGGGAGCTGGAGATACGCAGTATTTT
J: TRBJ1-4; size: .; D: .; V: TRBV5-8; CDR3: CASSLGLRSEKLFF; DNA: TGTGCCAGCAGCTTGGGTCTGCGGAGTGAAAAACTGTTTTTT
J: TRBJ1-2; size: .; D: TRBD1; V: TRBV6-6; CDR3: CASSGPGQGPGYTF; DNA: TGTGCCAGCAGTGGGCCGGGACAGGGCCCTGGCTACACCTTC
J: TRBJ1-1; size: .; D: .; V: TRBV7-9; CDR3: CASSLRVAMNTEAFF; DNA: TGTGCCAGCAGCTTGAGGGTGGCTATGAACACTGAAGCTTTCTTT
J: TRBJ2-7; size: .; D: .; V: TRBV5-1; CDR3: CASSLDKDYYEQYF; DNA: TGCGCCAGCAGCTTGGACAAAGACTACTACGAGCAGTACTTC
J: TRBJ1-1; size: .; D: .; V: TRBV19; CDR3: CASSRPGSVAEAFF; DNA: TGTGCCAGTAGCCGCCCGGGGAGTGTAGCTGAAGCTTTCTTT
J: TRBJ2-3; size: .; D: TRBD1; V: TRBV19; CDR3: CASSRDRSDTQYF; DNA: TGTGCCAGTAGTAGGGACAGATCAGATACGCAGTATTTT
J: TRBJ1-1; size: once; D: TRBD1; V: TRBV29-1; CDR3: CSAFGQVSEAFF; DNA: TGCAGCGCCTTTGGACAGGTTTCTGAAGCTTTCTTT
J: TRBJ1-5; size: .; D: TRBD1; V: TRBV2; CDR3: CASSSGQKSNQPQHF; DNA: TGTGCAAGCAGTTCGGGACAGAAGAGCAATCAGCCCCAGCATTTT
J: TRBJ2-3; size: .; D: TRBD2; V: TRBV19; CDR3: CASSIRSFGTSGGTDTQYF; DNA: TGTGCCAGTAGTATACGGTCTTTCGGGACTAGCGGGGGGACAGATACGCAGTATTTT
J: TRBJ1-3; size: .; D: .; V: TRBV15; CDR3: CATSRGGGFSGNTIYF; DNA: TGTGCCACCAGCAGAGGGGGGGGATTCTCTGGAAACACCATATATTTT
J: TRBJ2-5; size: .; D: .; V: TRBV7-9; CDR3: CASSKGYSIIEETQYF; DNA: TGTGCCAGCAGCAAAGGTTACTCTATCATAGAAGAGACCCAGTACTTC
J: TRBJ2-1; size: .; D: TRBD1; V: TRBV6-6; CDR3: CASRTDRGSYNEQFF; DNA: TGTGCCAGCAGGACGGACAGGGGCTCCTACAATGAGCAGTTCTTC
J: TRBJ2-5; size: .; D: .; V: TRBV12-3/TRBV12-4; CDR3: CASSGDKQETQYF; DNA: TGTGCCAGCAGTGGGGACAAGCAAGAGACCCAGTACTTC
J: TRBJ1-2; size: .; D: TRBD1; V: TRBV13; CDR3: CASSPDRAKGRYGYTF; DNA: TGTGCCAGCAGCCCGGACAGGGCCAAGGGCCGGTATGGCTACACCTTC
J: TRBJ2-7; size: .; D: .; V: TRBV7-9; CDR3: CASSLASGVDSQGQYF; DNA: TGTGCCAGCAGCTTAGCGTCTGGCGTTGATAGCCAGGGGCAGTACTTC
J: TRBJ1-1; size: .; D: TRBD1; V: TRBV5-1; CDR3: CASSSVQGAQGEAFF; DNA: TGCGCCAGCAGCTCCGTACAGGGGGCGCAAGGTGAAGCTTTCTTT
J: TRBJ1-4; size: .; D: .; V: TRBV4-2; CDR3: CASSSRVEKLFF; DNA: TGTGCCAGCAGCTCCAGGGTCGAGAAACTGTTTTTT
J: TRBJ2-1; size: .; D: TRBD1; V: TRBV6-5; CDR3: CAAKGGRTGNNEQFF; DNA: TGTGCCGCAAAGGGAGGTAGGACAGGGAACAATGAGCAGTTCTTC
J: TRBJ2-3; size: .; D: TRBD1; V: TRBV7-6; CDR3: CASSPIRGRPDTQYF; DNA: TGTGCCAGCAGCCCCATCAGGGGGCGCCCAGATACGCAGTATTTT
J: TRBJ1-1; size: .; D: .; V: TRBV4-1; CDR3: CASSQQEGSTEAFF; DNA: TGCGCCAGCAGCCAACAGGAGGGCTCGACTGAAGCTTTCTTT
J: TRBJ1-2; size: .; D: .; V: TRBV29-1; CDR3: CSVEDFRGVNGYTF; DNA: TGCAGCGTTGAAGACTTCAGGGGAGTGAATGGCTACACCTTC
J: TRBJ1-2; size: .; D: .; V: TRBV7-9; CDR3: CASSLEGLRGEGGYTF; DNA: TGTGCCAGCAGCTTAGAAGGTCTCCGGGGGGAGGGTGGCTACACCTTC
J: TRBJ1-1; size: .; D: TRBD1; V: TRBV4-1; CDR3: CASSHLGQGFAEAFF; DNA: TGCGCCAGCAGCCATCTGGGACAGGGTTTTGCTGAAGCTTTCTTT
J: TRBJ1-1; size: .; D: .; V: TRBV3-1/TRBV3-2; CDR3: CASSQVGRNTEAFF; DNA: TGTGCCAGCAGCCAAGTGGGCCGGAACACTGAAGCTTTCTTT
J: TRBJ1-1; size: .; D: TRBD1; V: TRBV7-2; CDR3: CASSWTGENTEAFF; DNA: TGTGCCAGCAGCTGGACAGGGGAGAACACTGAAGCTTTCTTT